This T cell receptor (beta chain) appears in the sequencing data of a study of CD8 T cells in Susac syndrome. Study in general: Of the sequenced Susac syndrome patients, about 6 had active disease and roughly eight were in remission. When their blood was taken, patients with Susac syndrome were therapy-naive, taking corticosteroids, or taking intravenous immunoglobulin alone.

Definite or probable Susac syndrome was diagnosed using recently defined diagnostic criteria. A quantity of roughly 0.5 to 1 ug RNA underwent reverse transcription using random hexamers. The amplification used immunoSEQ multiplex PCR on TCR beta CDR3; it spanned 54 Vbeta and 13 Jbeta. TCRdb re-called the immunoSEQ multiplex PCR reads with MiXCR, one entry per CDR3 protein. Here the sample spans 110,000 to 150,000 distinct CDR3 sequences, approximately 96% being singletons. Germline lookup yields CDR1 SQVTM and CDR2 ANQGSEA. Trimming took 6 bases from V and 8 from J; bases not matched to a gene: 12. The CDR3 totals 13 residues.

This TCR was sampled from a human donor with Susac syndrome. The source material was CD4+ T cells from PBMCs. This chain links TRBV29-1 with TRBJ1-2, with TRBD1 identical over 7 bases. The CDR3: CSVSAQGVRGYTF. In DNA, the CDR3 is TGCAGCGTGAGTGCCCAGGGGGTAAGGGGCTACACCTTC.